This T cell receptor (beta chain) was documented in a study of somatic mutations in cytotoxic T cells in rheumatoid arthritis. Some clones are missing from TCRdb's copy, which holds only in-frame ones; the method was immunoSEQ multiplex PCR. This table has about 20,000 clones, roughly 82% appearing once. V dropped 5 bases and J dropped 4; count of bases not matched to a gene: 4. The CDR3 is 14 residues long. Germline CDR1 and CDR2: MNHEY and SVGAGI. Sequences were obtained from CD8+ T cells sorted from blood. This sequence joins TRBV6-5 and TRBJ2-7, with 11 bases fitting TRBD1. This clonotype was sampled from an adult with rheumatoid arthritis. CDR3 sequence (DNA): TGTGCCAGCAGTCAAGGGACAGGGGGGTACGAGCAGTACTTC. It specifies CASSQGTGGYEQYF.